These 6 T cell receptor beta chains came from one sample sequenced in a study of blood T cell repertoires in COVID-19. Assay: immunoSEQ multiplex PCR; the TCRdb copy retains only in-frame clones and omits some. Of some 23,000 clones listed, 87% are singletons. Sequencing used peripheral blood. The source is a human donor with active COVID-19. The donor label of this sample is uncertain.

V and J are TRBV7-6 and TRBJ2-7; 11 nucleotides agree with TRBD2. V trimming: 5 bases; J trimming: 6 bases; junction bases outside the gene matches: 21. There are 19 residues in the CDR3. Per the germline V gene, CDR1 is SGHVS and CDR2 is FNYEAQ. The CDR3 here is CASSGAGTGLAVGLGEQYF. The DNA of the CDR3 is TGTGCCAGCAGCGGCGCCGGCACGGGACTAGCGGTGGGCCTTGGCGAGCAGTACTTC.

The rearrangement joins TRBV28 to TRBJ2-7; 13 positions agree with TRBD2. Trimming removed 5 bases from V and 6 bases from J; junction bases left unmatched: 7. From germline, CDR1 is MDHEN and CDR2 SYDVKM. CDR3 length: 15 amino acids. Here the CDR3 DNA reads TGTGCCAGCAGTCATCGACTAGCGGGAGGCGGCGAGCAGTACTTC. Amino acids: CASSHRLAGGGEQYF.

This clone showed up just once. The CDR3 DNA reads as TGCAGTGGGAGTGGTGAAGAGACCCAGTACTTC. Protein product: CSGSGEETQYF. The rearrangement links TRBV20-1 to TRBJ2-5; no definite D call. This CDR3 has 11 residues. Trimming took off 7 bases at V and 3 bases at J, with 9 bases between the two ends. CDR1 DFQATT and CDR2 SNEGSKA come from the germline V gene (reference sequence).

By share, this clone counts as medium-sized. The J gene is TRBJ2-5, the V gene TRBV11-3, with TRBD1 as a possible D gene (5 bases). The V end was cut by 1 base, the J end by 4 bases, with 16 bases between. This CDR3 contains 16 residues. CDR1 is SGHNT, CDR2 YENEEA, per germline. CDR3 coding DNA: TGTGCCAGCAGCTTAGGTGTTACTGGGGCGGTAGAGACCCAGTACTTC. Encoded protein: CASSLGVTGAVETQYF.

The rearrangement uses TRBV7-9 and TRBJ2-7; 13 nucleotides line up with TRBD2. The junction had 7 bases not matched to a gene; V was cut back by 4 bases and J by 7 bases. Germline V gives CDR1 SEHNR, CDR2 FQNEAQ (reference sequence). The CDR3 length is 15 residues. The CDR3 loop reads CASSSGLAGVGEQYF. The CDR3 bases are TGTGCCAGCAGCTCCGGACTAGCGGGAGTTGGGGAGCAGTACTTC.

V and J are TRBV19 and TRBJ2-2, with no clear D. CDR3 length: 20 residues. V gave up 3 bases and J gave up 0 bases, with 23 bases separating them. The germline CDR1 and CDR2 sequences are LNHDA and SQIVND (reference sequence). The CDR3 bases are TGTGCCAGTAGTATCAGCCTCCGCGTCCCCTTGGCGGCGAACACCGGGGAGCTGTTTTTT. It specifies CASSISLRVPLAANTGELFF.